The rows below give T cell receptor beta chains drawn from one sample of a study of blood T cells in healthy people across ages. TCRdb ran MiXCR on the 5' RACE reads and lists one entry per CDR3 protein. The table records hundreds of thousands of distinct CDR3 sequences, approximately 53% of them present only once. The specimen sequenced was blood. Receptors were obtained from a man between 40 and 49 years old in good health. The CDR3 runs from the conserved cysteine through the conserved F or W. The order of the fields is CDR3 length, D gene, J gene, V gene, clone size, CDR3 DNA, CDR3 protein. The D gene is left open where the match is weak. Clone size is shown for a subset of rows, as once, few, many or a class of expanded clone.

len: 14; d_gene: NA; j_gene: TRBJ2-1; v_gene: TRBV12-3/TRBV12-4; abundance: NA; CDR3nt: TGTGCCAGCAGTCAAACCGGGACAACCAATGAGCAGTTTTTC; CDR3aa: CASSQTGTTNEQFF
len: 16; d_gene: TRBD2; j_gene: TRBJ2-3; v_gene: TRBV9; abundance: once; CDR3nt: TGCGCCAGCAGCCCGAGAGCGGGGGACTCCACAGATACGCAGTATTTT; CDR3aa: CASSPRAGDSTDTQYF
len: 11; d_gene: NA; j_gene: TRBJ1-1; v_gene: TRBV11-2; abundance: NA; CDR3nt: TGTGCCAGCAGCTCCCGGGTCGAAGCTTTCTTT; CDR3aa: CASSSRVEAFF
len: 15; d_gene: NA; j_gene: TRBJ2-1; v_gene: TRBV20-1; abundance: NA; CDR3nt: TGCAGTGCTAGAGATGTCGGACTCCTGGGTGGTGAGCAGTTCTTC; CDR3aa: CSARDVGLLGGEQFF
len: 12; d_gene: NA; j_gene: TRBJ2-3; v_gene: TRBV6-6; abundance: few; CDR3nt: TGTGCCAGCAGTTACACAGCAGATACGCAGTATTTT; CDR3aa: CASSYTADTQYF
len: 16; d_gene: TRBD1; j_gene: TRBJ1-2; v_gene: TRBV12-3/TRBV12-4; abundance: NA; CDR3nt: TGTGCCAGCAGGATTCGGACAGGGCAGTCTCCGAATGGCTACACCTTC; CDR3aa: CASRIRTGQSPNGYTF
len: 13; d_gene: NA; j_gene: TRBJ2-3; v_gene: TRBV29-1; abundance: NA; CDR3nt: TGCAGCGTTGAATCCATACTGGGGGATACGCAGTATTTT; CDR3aa: CSVESILGDTQYF
len: 16; d_gene: TRBD1; j_gene: TRBJ1-1; v_gene: TRBV28; abundance: NA; CDR3nt: TGTGCCAGCAGGCCGCGGCGACAGGGAAGGGCCACTGAAGCTTTCTTT; CDR3aa: CASRPRRQGRATEAFF
len: 11; d_gene: NA; j_gene: TRBJ2-3; v_gene: TRBV11-2; abundance: NA; CDR3nt: TGTGCCAGCACCATCGCAGATACGCAGTATTTT; CDR3aa: CASTIADTQYF
len: 15; d_gene: TRBD2; j_gene: TRBJ2-1; v_gene: TRBV12-3/TRBV12-4; abundance: NA; CDR3nt: TGTGCCAGCAGTTTACAGCGGGGGGCACACAATGAGCAGTTCTTC; CDR3aa: CASSLQRGAHNEQFF
len: 15; d_gene: TRBD1; j_gene: TRBJ2-2; v_gene: TRBV10-3; abundance: NA; CDR3nt: TGTGCCATCAGCCCCGGGACAGTCTACACCGGGGAGCTGTTTTTT; CDR3aa: CAISPGTVYTGELFF
len: 14; d_gene: NA; j_gene: TRBJ2-7; v_gene: TRBV20-1; abundance: NA; CDR3nt: TGCAGTGCTAGAGATAGCCCGGATTTCGGCGAGCAGTACTTC; CDR3aa: CSARDSPDFGEQYF
len: 16; d_gene: TRBD2; j_gene: TRBJ2-3; v_gene: TRBV2; abundance: NA; CDR3nt: TGTGCCAGCAGAAGACAAAGGACTAGCGGTACAGATACGCAGTATTTT; CDR3aa: CASRRQRTSGTDTQYF
len: 14; d_gene: NA; j_gene: TRBJ1-5; v_gene: TRBV3-1; abundance: NA; CDR3nt: TGTGCCAGCAGCCAGGGGAGCTCCGGTCAGCCCCAGCATTTT; CDR3aa: CASSQGSSGQPQHF
len: 19; d_gene: NA; j_gene: TRBJ2-6; v_gene: TRBV6-2/TRBV6-3; abundance: NA; CDR3nt: TGTGCCAGCAGCCCCTTTTCGAGGAGTGACCGCTCTGGGGCCAACGTCCTGACTTTC; CDR3aa: CASSPFSRSDRSGANVLTF
len: 14; d_gene: TRBD2; j_gene: TRBJ2-7; v_gene: TRBV12-3/TRBV12-4; abundance: NA; CDR3nt: TGTGCCAGCAGCCGGACTAGCGGGAGGGATGAGCAGTACTTC; CDR3aa: CASSRTSGRDEQYF
len: 15; d_gene: NA; j_gene: TRBJ1-4; v_gene: TRBV20-1; abundance: NA; CDR3nt: TGCAGTGCCCACAAGTTCCCTGCAACTAATGAAAAACTGTTTTTT; CDR3aa: CSAHKFPATNEKLFF